Listed here is a single T cell receptor (beta chain). Trimming removed 2 bases from V and 2 bases from J, with 18 bases in between. Germline CDR1 is MNHNS and CDR2 is SASEGT. The CDR3 is made up of 17 amino acids. Several immunoSEQ plates held equal portions of the genomic DNA taken from each subset. TCRdb's copy holds only in-frame clones and misses some; the assay was immunoSEQ multiplex PCR. Among a few hundred thousand clones listed, 97% were seen once. The sample is drawn from a study of shared clonotypes between healthy human individuals. About the research overall: Per donor, three plates held CD4 naive cells, three held CD4 memory, two held CD8 naive and one held CD8 memory.

The sequenced material came from naive CD4+ T cells sorted from blood. Stated subset: CD45RA+ positively selected. This sequence joins TRBV6-1 and TRBJ1-2; D may be TRBD1 (5 bases). The receptor comes from a woman aged 25 to 39 in good health. The CDR3 is CASSEHFLRGANYGYTF. The CDR3 DNA is TGTGCCAGCAGTGAACACTTTTTGAGGGGAGCAAACTATGGCTACACCTTC.